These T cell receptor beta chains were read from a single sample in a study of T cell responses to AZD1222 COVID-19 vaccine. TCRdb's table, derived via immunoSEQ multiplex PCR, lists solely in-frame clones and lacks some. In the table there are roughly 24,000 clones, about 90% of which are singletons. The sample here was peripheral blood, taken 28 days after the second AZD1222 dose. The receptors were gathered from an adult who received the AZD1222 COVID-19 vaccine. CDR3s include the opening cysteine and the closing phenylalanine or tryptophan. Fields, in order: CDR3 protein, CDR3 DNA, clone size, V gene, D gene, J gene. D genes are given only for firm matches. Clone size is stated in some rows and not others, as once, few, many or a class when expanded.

CASSRGQYQAFF TGTGCCAGCAGCCGCGGACAGTACCAAGCTTTCTTT . TRBV14 . TRBJ1-1
CASSPRIGNTEAFF TGTGCCAGCAGCCCCCGCATAGGGAACACTGAAGCTTTCTTT . TRBV9 . TRBJ1-1
CASSLGTGPEQYF TGTGCCAGCAGCTTAGGGACAGGACCCGAGCAGTACTTC . TRBV11-2 TRBD1 TRBJ2-7
CASSTPGQGLNTEAFF TGTGCCAGCAGCACACCGGGACAGGGGCTGAACACTGAAGCTTTCTTT once TRBV7-2 TRBD1 TRBJ1-1
CASSLSERDSTNEKLFF TGTGCCAGCAGCTTATCAGAAAGGGACTCAACTAATGAAAAACTGTTTTTT . TRBV13 . TRBJ1-4
CASKNRVTYEQYF TGTGCCAGCAAGAACAGGGTGACCTACGAGCAGTACTTC few TRBV28 . TRBJ2-7
CASSRTGPYEQYF TGTGCCAGCAGTCGGACAGGGCCCTACGAGCAGTACTTC . TRBV11-2 TRBD1 TRBJ2-7
CASSQDRGTGNTIYF TGTGCCAGCAGCCAAGATCGGGGGACAGGAAACACCATATATTTT . TRBV3-1/TRBV3-2 . TRBJ1-3
CASSQGGGRNNEQFF TGTGCCAGCAGCCAGGGCGGGGGGCGTAACAATGAGCAGTTCTTC . TRBV3-1/TRBV3-2 TRBD2 TRBJ2-1
CASRTTGSTDTQYF TGTGCCAGCAGAACGACAGGGAGCACAGATACGCAGTATTTT once TRBV28 TRBD1 TRBJ2-3
CASSRYRGANSPLHF TGTGCCAGCAGCCGATACAGGGGCGCTAATTCACCCCTCCACTTT few TRBV13 TRBD1 TRBJ1-6
CASRGQNGNTIYF TGTGCCAGCAGGGGACAGAACGGAAACACCATATATTTT . TRBV6-5 TRBD1 TRBJ1-3
CASSTGTLNQETQYF TGTGCCAGCAGTACCGGGACACTGAACCAAGAGACCCAGTACTTC . TRBV6-5 . TRBJ2-5
CASSLGQGETQYF TGCGCCAGCAGTTTGGGTCAGGGAGAGACCCAGTACTTC . TRBV10-1 . TRBJ2-5
CASSDRVGGYTF TGTGCCAGCAGTGACAGGGTCGGTGGCTACACCTTC . TRBV6-4 . TRBJ1-2
CASSETGRQPQHF TGTGCCAGCAGTGAGACAGGGAGGCAGCCCCAGCATTTT . TRBV6-1 TRBD1 TRBJ1-5
CASSLEAGNQPQHF TGTGCCAGCAGCTTAGAGGCAGGCAATCAGCCCCAGCATTTT . TRBV7-2 . TRBJ1-5
CASSFSTGLNSPLHF TGTGCCAGCAGCTTTTCGACAGGTTTAAATTCACCCCTCCACTTT . TRBV7-9 . TRBJ1-6
CASYRDTEYEQYF TGTGCCAGCTACCGGGACACCGAGTATGAGCAGTACTTC . TRBV7-9 . TRBJ2-7
CASSYGLAGRDTQYF TGTGCCAGCAGTTATGGGCTAGCGGGGAGAGATACGCAGTATTTT once TRBV6-2/TRBV6-3 TRBD2 TRBJ2-3
CASSLAPLAGGRKTQYF TGTGCCAGCAGCTTGGCCCCCCTAGCGGGGGGGCGAAAGACCCAGTACTTC . TRBV7-2 TRBD2 TRBJ2-5
CASGQGYEQYF TGTGCCAGCGGACAGGGGTACGAGCAGTACTTC . TRBV10-3 TRBD1 TRBJ2-7
CASSEGQGYNEQFF TGTGCCAGCAGTGAGGGGCAGGGATACAATGAGCAGTTCTTC . TRBV25-1 . TRBJ2-1
CASTNPYEQYF TGTGCCAGCACCAATCCCTACGAGCAGTACTTC . TRBV2 . TRBJ2-7
CASSQEKSSGNTIYF TGCGCCAGCAGCCAGGAGAAGAGCTCTGGAAACACCATATATTTT . TRBV4-3 . TRBJ1-3
CASSHTSGGPSTDTQYF TGTGCCAGCAGCCACACTAGCGGGGGCCCTAGCACAGATACGCAGTATTTT . TRBV7-2 TRBD2 TRBJ2-3
CAIAREGTEAFF TGTGCCATCGCCAGGGAGGGGACTGAAGCTTTCTTT . TRBV10-3 . TRBJ1-1
CASSVAHTSNYGYTF TGTGCCAGCAGCGTAGCTCACACTTCTAACTATGGCTACACCTTC . TRBV9 . TRBJ1-2
CASSSSTGFNEKLFF TGCGCCAGCAGCTCATCGACAGGCTTTAATGAAAAACTGTTTTTT once TRBV4-3 . TRBJ1-4
CASSLGQSNYGYTF TGTGCCAGCAGCTTAGGACAGTCAAACTATGGCTACACCTTC . TRBV7-9 . TRBJ1-2
CASSPYQDSSTDTQYF TGTGCCAGCTCACCATATCAGGACAGTAGCACAGATACGCAGTATTTT . TRBV18 . TRBJ2-3
CASSQDGVQGKLFF TGCGCCAGCAGCCAAGACGGGGTCCAAGGAAAACTGTTTTTT . TRBV4-3 . TRBJ1-4
CASSRDRGYNEQFF TGTGCCAGCAGCAGGGACAGGGGTTACAATGAGCAGTTCTTC . TRBV21-1 . TRBJ2-1
CASSFQSNYGYTF TGTGCCAGCAGCTTTCAGTCGAACTATGGCTACACCTTC . TRBV7-9 . TRBJ1-2
CASSEAHSSGPAYNEQFF TGTGCCAGCAGTGAAGCCCACTCTAGTGGCCCCGCCTACAATGAGCAGTTCTTC . TRBV6-1 . TRBJ2-1
CASISGMGAEAFF TGTGCCAGTATTTCAGGGATGGGCGCTGAAGCTTTCTTT . TRBV19 . TRBJ1-1
CASSYSGETQYF TGTGCCAGCAGTTACTCGGGGGAGACCCAGTACTTC . TRBV6-6 . TRBJ2-5
CASSLTGQRFEAFF TGTGCCAGCAGCCTAACGGGACAGAGATTTGAAGCTTTCTTT . TRBV5-6 TRBD1 TRBJ1-1
CASSVGGPYNEQFF TGTGCCAGCAGCGTAGGGGGTCCCTACAATGAGCAGTTCTTC . TRBV9 . TRBJ2-1
CASSSGQGKAYEQYF TGTGCCAGCAGCTCGGGACAGGGCAAGGCCTACGAGCAGTACTTC . TRBV5-5 TRBD1 TRBJ2-7
CASSYQGINEQFF TGTGCCAGCAGTTACCAGGGGATCAATGAGCAGTTCTTC . TRBV6-6 . TRBJ2-1
CSVGPDHYEQYF TGCAGCGTTGGTCCAGACCACTACGAGCAGTACTTC . TRBV29-1 . TRBJ2-7
CASNEGAGPAFF TGTGCCAGCAACGAAGGGGCAGGGCCAGCTTTCTTT . TRBV7-2 . TRBJ1-1
CASSRVEETQYF TGTGCCAGCAGCCGAGTCGAAGAGACCCAGTACTTC . TRBV7-9 . TRBJ2-5
CASSLPVGETQYF TGTGCCAGTAGCCTCCCGGTGGGAGAGACCCAGTACTTC . TRBV19 . TRBJ2-5
CASSESGNHRGNTIYF TGCGCCAGCAGTGAGTCGGGTAATCATCGGGGAAACACCATATATTTT . TRBV10-2 . TRBJ1-3
CASSLFFTGIETQYF TGTGCCAGCAGCTTATTTTTTACAGGGATAGAGACCCAGTACTTC once TRBV7-2 . TRBJ2-5
CASSQVVSPAGGSSSYEQYF TGCGCCAGCAGCCAAGTAGTCAGCCCCGCGGGCGGGAGTAGCTCCTACGAGCAGTACTTC . TRBV4-1 TRBD2 TRBJ2-7
CASSYRMDTGELFF TGCGCCAGCAGCTACCGGATGGACACCGGGGAGCTGTTTTTT . TRBV4-1 . TRBJ2-2
CASSPFSQRKETQYF TGTGCCAGCAGCCCCTTTAGCCAAAGGAAAGAGACCCAGTACTTC . TRBV13 . TRBJ2-5